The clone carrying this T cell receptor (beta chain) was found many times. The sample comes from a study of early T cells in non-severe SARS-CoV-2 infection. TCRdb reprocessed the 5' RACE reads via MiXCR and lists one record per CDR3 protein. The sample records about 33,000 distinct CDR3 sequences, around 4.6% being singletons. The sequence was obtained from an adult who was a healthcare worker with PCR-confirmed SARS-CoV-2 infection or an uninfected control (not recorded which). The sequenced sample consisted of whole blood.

The CDR3 spells CASSGLTVNTGELFF. DNA for the CDR3: TGTGCCAGCTCAGGGTTGACAGTGAACACCGGGGAGCTGTTTTTT. The rearrangement joins TRBV7-6 to TRBJ2-2; the D gene is possibly TRBD1 (5 bases). Germline V lookup: CDR1 SGHVS, CDR2 FNYEAQ. The CDR3 is 15 amino acids. Trimming removed 8 bases at V and 1 base at J, with 14 bases between. Based on the CDR3 plus reference TRBV7-6 and TRBJ2-2, the full variable domain is GAGVSQSPRYKVTKRGQDVALRCDPISGHVSLYWYRQALGQGPEFLTYFNYEAQQDKSGLPNDRFSAERPEGSISTLTIQRTEQRDSAMYRCASSGLTVNTGELFFGEGSRLTVL.